The 12 T cell receptor beta chains below come from one sample, sequenced in a study of molecular identifiers for immune sequencing clone quantification. TCRdb re-called the PCR reads with MiXCR, one entry per CDR3 protein. This sample yields tens of thousands of distinct CDR3 sequences, of which 21% are seen a single time; 1.1% belongs to the top ten. Material for sequencing was naive CD8+ T cells from blood, with Jurkat cell RNA spiked in. Subset in this sample: FACS-sorted CD8+CD4-CCR7+CD45RA+ naive T cells. The receptors shown here come from a human donor in good health. Some libraries in this study had Jurkat cell RNA spiked in.

The rearrangement joins TRBV19 to TRBJ2-3; 7 positions match TRBD2. There are 15 residues in the CDR3. V trimming: 6 bases; J trimming: 6 bases; junction bases outside the gene matches: 12. Looked up from germline, CDR1 is LNHDA and CDR2 is SQIVND (reference sequence). The CDR3 bases are TGTGCCAGTAGACGGACTAGTAGGGGCGTCGATACGCAGTATTTT. Its translation: CASRRTSRGVDTQYF. Filled out from reference TRBV19 and TRBJ2-3, the complete variable domain reads DGGITQSPKYLFRKEGQNVTLSCEQNLNHDAMYWYRQDPGQGLRLIYYSQIVNDFQKGDIAEGYSVSREKKESFPLTVTSAQKNPTAFYLCASRRTSRGVDTQYFGPGTRLTVL.

The chain joins TRBV3-1 to TRBJ1-1; no firm D call. There are 16 residues in the CDR3. Trimming shortened V by 4 bases and J by 0 bases, and 15 bases separated the two germline ends. CDR1 LGHDT and CDR2 YNNKEL come from the germline V gene (reference sequence). CDR3 DNA: TGTGCCAGCAGCCTGATCACGGGCTTTATGAACACTGAAGCTTTCTTT. This encodes CASSLITGFMNTEAFF.

This clonotype was found many times. The rearrangement uses TRBV6-2 or TRBV6-3 and TRBJ2-7; D tentatively reads TRBD1 or TRBD2 (5 bases each). The germline V and J ends were trimmed by 7 bases and 6 bases, with 10 bases remaining between them. This CDR3 contains 11 residues. CDR1 and CDR2 from the germline V gene are MNHEY and SVGEGT. CDR3 bases: TGTGCCAGCACCACGAGGGGCGAGCAGTACTTC. Residues: CASTTRGEQYF.

For this clonotype: A much larger clone differs from this one at a single base, so this may be a read error. V usage is TRBV29-1 and J usage is TRBJ2-7; 9 nucleotides align to TRBD1. The CDR3 covers 13 residues. V dropped 1 base and J dropped 8; count of bases not matched to a gene: 6. Germline V gene data show CDR1 as SQVTM and CDR2 as ANQGSEA. The CDR3 nucleotides are TGCAGCGTTGAAGGGACAGGGGATAACAAGCAGTACTTC. Its translation: CSVEGTGDNKQYF.

This clonotype was detected a few times. The rearrangement uses TRBV24-1 and TRBJ2-3; D gene uncertain. Between the trimmed V and J ends, which lost 5 bases and 2 bases, there was a span of 10 bases. The V gene's germline CDR1 is KGHDR and CDR2 SFDVKD. The CDR3 runs to 14 residues. The CDR3 region has the DNA TGTGCCACCAGTGGGAACCCGATCACAGATACGCAGTATTTT. Its translation is CATSGNPITDTQYF.

This clonotype was seen at least ten times. This chain links TRBV9 with TRBJ1-1; TRBD1 might be the D (5 bases). CDR1 and CDR2 (germline): SGDLS, YYNGEE. Trimming left V 0 bases short and J 11 bases short, with 14 bases between. The CDR3 runs to 13 residues. CDR3 amino acids: CASSVVSDTRAFF. Written as DNA, the CDR3 is TGTGCCAGCAGCGTAGTTTCGGACACCCGGGCTTTCTTT.

This clonotype has a count of ten or more. The chain uses TRBV28 and TRBJ2-5; 9 bases map to TRBD2. The J segment lost 2 bases and the V segment lost 6 bases, leaving 7 bases of the junction unmatched. Germline V lookup: CDR1 MDHEN, CDR2 SYDVKM. There are 15 residues in the CDR3. CDR3 in DNA: TGTGCCAGCAGCCAGACTAGCGGAGTTCAAGAGACCCAGTACTTC. Translating gives CASSQTSGVQETQYF.

As to this clonotype: A much larger clone sits a single nucleotide away, making a read error possible. V is TRBV5-4 and J is TRBJ2-7; 7 bases fit TRBD2. Trimming cost V 1 base and J 5 bases; bases outside gene matches: 9. Germline CDR1 and CDR2: SGHNT and YYREEE (reference sequence). The CDR3 spans 15 residues. The CDR3 loop is CASSLSTSEANEQYF. For the CDR3, the DNA is TGTGCCAGCAGCTTGTCTACTAGCGAGGCCAACGAGCAGTACTTC.

This clonotype appeared many times. The CDR3 region has the DNA TGTGCCAGCAGCGTAGAGCAGGACAGGGGTAGGACAGATACGCAGTATTTT. Protein sequence: CASSVEQDRGRTDTQYF. The genes are TRBV9 and TRBJ2-3, with 9 bases lining up with TRBD1. CDR1 and CDR2 (germline): SGDLS, YYNGEE. V shed 0 bases and J 3 bases; nucleotides not matched to a gene: 8. CDR3 length equals 17 residues.

As regards this clonotype: This may arise from a read error, as a much more abundant clone is one base away. The J gene is TRBJ2-7, the V gene TRBV5-4; weak D call: TRBD2 (6 bases). This CDR3 region has 15 residues. Germline CDR1 reads SGHNT; CDR2 reads YYREEE (reference sequence). The V gene lost 0 bases and the J gene lost 0 bases, with 10 bases spanning the gap. In DNA form, the CDR3 reads TGTGCCAGCAGCTTGGATGGGGGGATCTCCTACGAGCAGTACTTC. Translating it yields CASSLDGGISYEQYF.

On this clonotype: No conserved phenylalanine or tryptophan ends this CDR3, so it is likely a read error. The V and J genes are TRBV20-1 and TRBJ2-5; D uncertain. Per the germline V gene, CDR1 is DFQATT and CDR2 is SNEGSKA (reference sequence). This CDR3 comprises 13 residues. Deletions cut 7 bases from V and 3 bases from J, with 15 bases between. CDR3 sequence (DNA): TGCAGTGTCAAAGATAGGGTGGAAGAGACCCAGTACCTC. It encodes CSVKDRVEETQYL.

On this clonotype: Since a much larger clone is just one base distant, this may be a read error. The chain is built from TRBV6-1 and TRBJ2-7; D is uncertain. CDR3 length: 17 amino acids. V was shortened by 2 bases and J by 9 bases, with 26 bases between the two germline ends. Germline CDR1 is MNHNS and CDR2 is SASEGT. The CDR3, as DNA: TGTGCCAGCAGTGAAATCCCTGACACCGCGAAGGAAGGCGGGCAGTACTTC. Translating it yields CASSEIPDTAKEGGQYF.